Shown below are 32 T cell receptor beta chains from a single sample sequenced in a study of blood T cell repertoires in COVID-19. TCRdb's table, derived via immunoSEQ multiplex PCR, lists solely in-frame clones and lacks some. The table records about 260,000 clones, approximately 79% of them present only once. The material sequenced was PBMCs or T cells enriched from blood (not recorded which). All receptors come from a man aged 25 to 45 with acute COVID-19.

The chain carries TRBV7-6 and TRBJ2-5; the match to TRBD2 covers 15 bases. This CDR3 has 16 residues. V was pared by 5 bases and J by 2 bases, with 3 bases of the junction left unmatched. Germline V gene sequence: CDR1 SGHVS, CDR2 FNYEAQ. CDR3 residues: CASSPGLAGGQETQYF. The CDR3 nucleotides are TGTGCCAGCAGCCCGGGACTAGCGGGGGGACAAGAGACCCAGTACTTC.

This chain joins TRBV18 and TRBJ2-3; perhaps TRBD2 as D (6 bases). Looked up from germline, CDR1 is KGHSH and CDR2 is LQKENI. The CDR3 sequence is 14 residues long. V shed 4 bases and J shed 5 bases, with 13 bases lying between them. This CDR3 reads CASSQSWGGDTQYF. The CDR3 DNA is TGTGCCAGCTCACAGTCGTGGGGAGGAGATACGCAGTATTTT.

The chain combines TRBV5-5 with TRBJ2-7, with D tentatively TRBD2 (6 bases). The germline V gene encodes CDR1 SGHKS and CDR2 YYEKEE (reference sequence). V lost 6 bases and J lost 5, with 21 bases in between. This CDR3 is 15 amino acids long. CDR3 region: CASTWRVGRGDEQYV. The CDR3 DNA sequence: TGTGCCAGCACCTGGAGGGTAGGTAGGGGCGACGAGCAGTACGTC.

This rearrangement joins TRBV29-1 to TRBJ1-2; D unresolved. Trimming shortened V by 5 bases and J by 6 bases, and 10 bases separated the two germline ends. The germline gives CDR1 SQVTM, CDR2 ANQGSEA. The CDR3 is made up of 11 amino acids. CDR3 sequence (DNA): TGCAGCGTTACAGCTGTGGATGGCTACACCTTC. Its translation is CSVTAVDGYTF. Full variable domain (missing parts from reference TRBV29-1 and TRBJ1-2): SAVISQKPSRDICQRGTSLTIQCQVDSQVTMMFWYRQQPGQSLTLIATANQGSEATYESGFVIDKFPISRPNLTFSTLTVSNMSPEDSSIYLCSVTAVDGYTFGSGTRLTVV.

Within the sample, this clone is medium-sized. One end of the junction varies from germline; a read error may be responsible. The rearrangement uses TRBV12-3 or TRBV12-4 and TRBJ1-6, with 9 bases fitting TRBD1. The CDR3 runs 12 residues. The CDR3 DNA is TGTGCCAGCAGCCTGGGCCCTCGGGACAGGGACTTT. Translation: CASSLGPRDRDF.

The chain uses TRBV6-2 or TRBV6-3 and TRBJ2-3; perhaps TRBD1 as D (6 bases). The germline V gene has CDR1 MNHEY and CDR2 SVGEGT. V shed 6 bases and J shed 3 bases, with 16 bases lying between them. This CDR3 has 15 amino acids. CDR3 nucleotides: TGTGCCAGCAGCAGGGACACGATCCTTACAGATACGCAGTATTTT. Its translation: CASSRDTILTDTQYF.

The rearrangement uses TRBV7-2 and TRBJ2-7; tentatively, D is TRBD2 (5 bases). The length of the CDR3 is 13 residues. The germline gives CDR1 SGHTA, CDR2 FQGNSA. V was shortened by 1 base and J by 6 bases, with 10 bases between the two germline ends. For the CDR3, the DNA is TGTGCCAGCAGCTTAGAGAGGACTCGCGAGCAGTACGTC. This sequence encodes CASSLERTREQYV.

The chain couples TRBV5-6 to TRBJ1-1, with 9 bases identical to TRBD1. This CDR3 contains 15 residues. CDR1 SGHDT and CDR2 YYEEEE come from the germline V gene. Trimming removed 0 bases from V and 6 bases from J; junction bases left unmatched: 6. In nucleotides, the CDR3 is TGTGCCAGCAGCTTGGGGGGACAGGGAACCCCTGAAGCTTTCTTT. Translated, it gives CASSLGGQGTPEAFF.

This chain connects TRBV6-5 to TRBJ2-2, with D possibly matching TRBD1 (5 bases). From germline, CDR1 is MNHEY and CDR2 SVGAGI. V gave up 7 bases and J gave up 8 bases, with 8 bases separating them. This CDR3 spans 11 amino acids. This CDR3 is CASTRVGELFF. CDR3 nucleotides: TGTGCCAGCACCAGGGTGGGGGAGCTGTTTTTT.

The CDR3 DNA reads TGTGCCAGCAGCTTCTATGTGGGGGGGGAGCAGTTCTTC. Amino acid sequence: CASSFYVGGEQFF. This chain uses TRBV6-2 or TRBV6-3 with TRBJ2-1; 7 bases map to TRBD2. V lost 6 bases to trimming and J lost 10 bases; unmatched junction nucleotides: 9. CDR1 is MNHEY, CDR2 SVGEGT, per germline. The CDR3 length is 13 residues.

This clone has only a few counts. CDR3 protein: CASSGLGSGSYNEQFF. For the CDR3, the DNA is TGTGCCAGCAGCGGACTAGGATCGGGGTCCTACAATGAGCAGTTCTTC. V is TRBV9 and J is TRBJ2-1; perhaps TRBD2 as D (6 bases). The length of the CDR3 is 16 residues. The V and J ends lost 3 bases and 1 base respectively, with 14 bases between them. CDR1 is SGDLS and CDR2 is YYNGEE in the germline V gene.

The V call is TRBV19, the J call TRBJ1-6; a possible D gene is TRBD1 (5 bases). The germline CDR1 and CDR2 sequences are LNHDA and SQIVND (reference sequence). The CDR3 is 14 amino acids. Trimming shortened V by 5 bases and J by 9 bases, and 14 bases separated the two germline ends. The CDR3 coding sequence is TGTGCCAGTAGTTTAAGGCAGGGCTCTTCACCCCTCCACTTT. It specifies CASSLRQGSSPLHF.

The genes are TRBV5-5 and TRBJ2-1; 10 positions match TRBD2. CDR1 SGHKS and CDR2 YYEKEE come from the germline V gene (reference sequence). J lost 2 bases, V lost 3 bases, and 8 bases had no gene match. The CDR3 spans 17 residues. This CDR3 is CASSSSLSGRAYNEQFF. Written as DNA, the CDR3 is TGTGCCAGCAGCTCTTCACTAAGCGGGAGGGCCTACAATGAGCAGTTCTTC.

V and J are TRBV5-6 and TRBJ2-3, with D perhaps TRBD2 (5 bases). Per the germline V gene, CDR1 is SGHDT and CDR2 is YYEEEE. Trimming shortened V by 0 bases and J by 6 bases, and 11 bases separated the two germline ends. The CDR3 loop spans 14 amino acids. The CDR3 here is CASSLGRSGDTQYF. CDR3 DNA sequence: TGTGCCAGCAGCTTGGGCCGTTCGGGGGATACGCAGTATTTT.

Here the CDR3 DNA reads TGTGCCAGCAGTTTATCCCCGGCAGGGGCGGAGACCCAGTACTTC. Its translation is CASSLSPAGAETQYF. The J gene is TRBJ2-5, the V gene TRBV27; D is perhaps TRBD1 (6 bases). The CDR3 loop spans 15 amino acids. Trimming shortened V by 0 bases and J by 5 bases, and 13 bases separated the two germline ends. The germline CDR1 and CDR2 sequences are MNHEY and SMNVEV (reference sequence).

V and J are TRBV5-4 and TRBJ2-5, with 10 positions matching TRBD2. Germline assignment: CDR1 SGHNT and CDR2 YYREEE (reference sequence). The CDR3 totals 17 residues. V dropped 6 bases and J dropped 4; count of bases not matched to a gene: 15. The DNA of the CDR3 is TGTGCCAGCACAAGGGCCGCGGGGGCTAGCGGGGGAGAGACCCAGTACTTC. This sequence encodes CASTRAAGASGGETQYF.

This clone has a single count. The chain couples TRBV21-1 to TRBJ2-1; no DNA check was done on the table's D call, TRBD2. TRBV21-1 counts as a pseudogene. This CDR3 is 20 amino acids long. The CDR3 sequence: CASSEGGNRTSGRGYNEQFF. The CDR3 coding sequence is TGTGCCAGCAGTGAGGGGGGGAATCGGACTAGCGGGAGAGGGTACAATGAGCAGTTCTTC.

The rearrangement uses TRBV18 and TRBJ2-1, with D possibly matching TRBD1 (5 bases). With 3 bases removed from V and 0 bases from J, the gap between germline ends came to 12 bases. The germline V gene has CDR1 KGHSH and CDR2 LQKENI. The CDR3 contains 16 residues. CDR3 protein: CASSPRAASSYNEQFF. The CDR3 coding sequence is TGTGCCAGCTCACCCAGGGCTGCGAGCTCCTACAATGAGCAGTTCTTC.

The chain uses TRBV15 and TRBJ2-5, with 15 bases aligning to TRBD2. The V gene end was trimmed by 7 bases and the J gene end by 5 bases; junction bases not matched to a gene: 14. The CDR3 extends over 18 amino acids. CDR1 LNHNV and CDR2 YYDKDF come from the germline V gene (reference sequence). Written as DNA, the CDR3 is TGTGCCACCAACAACCCCGGACTAGCGGGGGGGCTGAGGGAGACCCAGTACTTC. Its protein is CATNNPGLAGGLRETQYF.

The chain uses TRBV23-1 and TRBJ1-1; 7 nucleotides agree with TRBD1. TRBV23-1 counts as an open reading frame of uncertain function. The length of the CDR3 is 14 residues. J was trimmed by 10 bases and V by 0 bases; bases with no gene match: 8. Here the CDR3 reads CASSQSHRGVGAFF. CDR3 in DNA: TGCGCCAGCAGTCAATCACACAGGGGAGTCGGAGCTTTCTTT.

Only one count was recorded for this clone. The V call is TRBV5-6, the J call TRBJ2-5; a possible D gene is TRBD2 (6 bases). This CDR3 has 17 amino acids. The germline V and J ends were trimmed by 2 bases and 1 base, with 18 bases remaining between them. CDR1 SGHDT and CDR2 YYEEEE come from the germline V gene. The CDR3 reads CASSLVRGGIPQETQYF. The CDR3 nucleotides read TGTGCCAGCAGCTTAGTAAGGGGCGGGATACCCCAAGAGACCCAGTACTTC.

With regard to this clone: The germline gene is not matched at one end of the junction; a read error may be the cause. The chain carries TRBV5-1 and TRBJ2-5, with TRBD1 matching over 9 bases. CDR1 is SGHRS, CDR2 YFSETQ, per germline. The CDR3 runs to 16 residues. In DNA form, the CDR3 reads TGTGCCAGCAGCTCGGATACAGGGGGCTATAAAGAGACCCAGTACTTC. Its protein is CASSSDTGGYKETQYF.

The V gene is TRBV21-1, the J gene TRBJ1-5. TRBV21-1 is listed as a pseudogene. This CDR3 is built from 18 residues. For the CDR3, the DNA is TGTGCCAGCAGCGCCTCGGCGGGCACAAGGGTTTGCAATCAGCCCCAGCATTTT. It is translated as CASSASAGTRVCNQPQHF.

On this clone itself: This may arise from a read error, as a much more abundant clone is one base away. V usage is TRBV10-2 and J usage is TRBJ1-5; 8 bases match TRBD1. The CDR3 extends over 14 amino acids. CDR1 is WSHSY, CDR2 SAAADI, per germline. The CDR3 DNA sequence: TGCGCCAGCAGCCCCTCGACAGGGGATCAGCTCCAGCATTTT. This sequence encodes CASSPSTGDQLQHF.

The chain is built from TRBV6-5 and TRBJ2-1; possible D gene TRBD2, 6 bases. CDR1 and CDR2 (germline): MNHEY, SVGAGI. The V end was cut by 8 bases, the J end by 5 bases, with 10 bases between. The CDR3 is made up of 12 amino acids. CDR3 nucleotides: TGTGCCAGCGGGAGGTGGGACAATGAGCAGTTCTTC. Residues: CASGRWDNEQFF.

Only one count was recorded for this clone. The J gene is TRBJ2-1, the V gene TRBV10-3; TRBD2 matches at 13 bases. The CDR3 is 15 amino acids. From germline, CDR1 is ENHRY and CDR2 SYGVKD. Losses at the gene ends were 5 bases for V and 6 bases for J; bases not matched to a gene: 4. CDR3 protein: CAISTGLAGVNEQFF. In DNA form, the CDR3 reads TGTGCCATCAGTACTGGACTAGCGGGAGTCAATGAGCAGTTCTTC.

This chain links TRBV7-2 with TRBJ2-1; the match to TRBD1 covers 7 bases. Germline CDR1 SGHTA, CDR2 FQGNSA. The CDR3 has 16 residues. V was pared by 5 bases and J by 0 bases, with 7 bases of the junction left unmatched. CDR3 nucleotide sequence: TGTGCCAGCAGCCTCCGTTGGGACAGCTCCTACAATGAGCAGTTCTTC. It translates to CASSLRWDSSYNEQFF.

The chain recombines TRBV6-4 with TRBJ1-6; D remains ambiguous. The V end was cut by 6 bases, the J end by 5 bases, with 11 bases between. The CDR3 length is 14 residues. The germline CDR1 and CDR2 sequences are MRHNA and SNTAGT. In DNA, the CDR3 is TGTGCCAGCAGCCGACACAAAAATAATTCACCCCTCCACTTT. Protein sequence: CASSRHKNNSPLHF.

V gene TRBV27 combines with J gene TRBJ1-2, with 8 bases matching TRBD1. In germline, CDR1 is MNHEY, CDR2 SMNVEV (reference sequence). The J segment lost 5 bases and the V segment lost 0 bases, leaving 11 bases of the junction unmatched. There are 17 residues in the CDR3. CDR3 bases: TGTGCCAGCAGTTTATCGGAGTCCAGGGGGCAGGTGTATGGCTACACCTTC. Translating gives CASSLSESRGQVYGYTF.

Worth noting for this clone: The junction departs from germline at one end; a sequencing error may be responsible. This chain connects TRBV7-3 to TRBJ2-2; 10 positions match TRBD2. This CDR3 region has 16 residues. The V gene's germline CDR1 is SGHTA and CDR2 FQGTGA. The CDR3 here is CASSITSGRAHGELFF. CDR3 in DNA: TGTGCCAGCAGCATAACGAGCGGGAGGGCCCACGGGGAGCTGTTTTTT.

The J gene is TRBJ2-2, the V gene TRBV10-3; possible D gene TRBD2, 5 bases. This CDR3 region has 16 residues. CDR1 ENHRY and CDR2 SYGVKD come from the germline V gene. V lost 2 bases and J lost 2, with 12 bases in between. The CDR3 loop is CAISEPGKGNTGELFF. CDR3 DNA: TGTGCCATCAGTGAGCCCGGGAAGGGCAACACCGGGGAGCTGTTTTTT.

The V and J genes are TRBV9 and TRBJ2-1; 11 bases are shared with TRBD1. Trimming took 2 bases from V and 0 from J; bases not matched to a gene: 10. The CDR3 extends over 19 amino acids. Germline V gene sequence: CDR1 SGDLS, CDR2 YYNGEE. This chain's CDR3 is CASSVSDRGLASSYNEQFF. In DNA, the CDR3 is TGTGCCAGCAGCGTTTCGGACAGGGGGCTCGCGAGCTCCTACAATGAGCAGTTCTTC.